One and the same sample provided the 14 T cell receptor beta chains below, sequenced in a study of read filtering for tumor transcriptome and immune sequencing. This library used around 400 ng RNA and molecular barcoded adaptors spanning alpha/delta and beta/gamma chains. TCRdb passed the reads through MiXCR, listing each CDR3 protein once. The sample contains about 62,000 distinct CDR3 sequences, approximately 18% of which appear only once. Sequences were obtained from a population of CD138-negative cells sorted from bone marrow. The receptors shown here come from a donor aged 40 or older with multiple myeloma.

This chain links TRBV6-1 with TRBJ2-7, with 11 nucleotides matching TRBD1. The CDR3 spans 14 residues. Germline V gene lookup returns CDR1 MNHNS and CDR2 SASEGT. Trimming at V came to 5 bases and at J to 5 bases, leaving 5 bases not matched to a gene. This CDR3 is CASSSGQGVNEQYF. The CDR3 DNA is TGTGCCAGCAGTTCGGGACAGGGGGTAAACGAGCAGTACTTC.

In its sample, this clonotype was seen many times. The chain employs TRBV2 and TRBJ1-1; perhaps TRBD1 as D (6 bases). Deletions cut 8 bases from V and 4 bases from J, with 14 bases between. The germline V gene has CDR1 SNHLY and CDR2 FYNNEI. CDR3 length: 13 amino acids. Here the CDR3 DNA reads TGTGCCAGCGGGCAGGGGAGATTCACTGAAGCTTTCTTT. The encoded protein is CASGQGRFTEAFF.

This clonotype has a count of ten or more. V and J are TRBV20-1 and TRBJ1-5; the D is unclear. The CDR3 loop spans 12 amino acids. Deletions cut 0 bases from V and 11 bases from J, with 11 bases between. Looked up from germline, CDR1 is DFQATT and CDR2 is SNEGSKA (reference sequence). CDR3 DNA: TGCAGTGCTAGAGACGTGATTAACGCCCAGCATTTT. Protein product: CSARDVINAQHF.

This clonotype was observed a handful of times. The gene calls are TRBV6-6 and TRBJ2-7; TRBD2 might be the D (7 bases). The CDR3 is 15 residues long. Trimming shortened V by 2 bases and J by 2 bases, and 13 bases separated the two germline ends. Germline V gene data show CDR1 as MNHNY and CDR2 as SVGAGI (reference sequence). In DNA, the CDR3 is TGTGCCAGCAGTTACATAAGGGGGGGGCCCTACGAGCAGTACTTC. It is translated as CASSYIRGGPYEQYF.

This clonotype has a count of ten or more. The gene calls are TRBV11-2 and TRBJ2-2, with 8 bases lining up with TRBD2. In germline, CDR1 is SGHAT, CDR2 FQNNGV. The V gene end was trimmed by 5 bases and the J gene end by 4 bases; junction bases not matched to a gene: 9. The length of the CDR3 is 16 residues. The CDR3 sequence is CASSPPGLGGTGELFF. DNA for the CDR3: TGTGCCAGCAGCCCACCGGGACTAGGCGGCACCGGGGAGCTGTTTTTT.

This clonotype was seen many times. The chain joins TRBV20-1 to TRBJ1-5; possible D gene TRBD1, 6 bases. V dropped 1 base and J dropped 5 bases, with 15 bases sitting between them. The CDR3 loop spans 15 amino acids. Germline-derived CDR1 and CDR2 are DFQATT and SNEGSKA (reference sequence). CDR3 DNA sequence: TGCAGTGCTAGAGCCCCCGGACAGAATTATCAGCCCCAGCATTTT. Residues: CSARAPGQNYQPQHF.

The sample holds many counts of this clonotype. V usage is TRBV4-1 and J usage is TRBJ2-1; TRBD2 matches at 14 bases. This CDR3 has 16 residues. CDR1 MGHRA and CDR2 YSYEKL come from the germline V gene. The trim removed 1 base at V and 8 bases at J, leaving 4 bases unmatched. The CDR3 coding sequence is TGCGCCAGCAGCCAAGCCGCGGGACTAGCGGGGGATGAGCAGTTCTTC. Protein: CASSQAAGLAGDEQFF.

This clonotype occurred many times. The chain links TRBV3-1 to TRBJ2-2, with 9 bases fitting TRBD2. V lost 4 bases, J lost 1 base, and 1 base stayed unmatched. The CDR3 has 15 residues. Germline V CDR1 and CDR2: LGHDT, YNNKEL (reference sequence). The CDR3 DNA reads TGTGCCAGCAGCCGTAGCGGGAGGAACACCGGGGAGCTGTTTTTT. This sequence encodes CASSRSGRNTGELFF. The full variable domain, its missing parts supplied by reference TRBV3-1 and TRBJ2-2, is DTAVSQTPKYLVTQMGNDKSIKCEQNLGHDTMYWYKQDSKKFLKIMFSYNNKELIINETVPNRFSPKSPDKAHLNLHINSLELGDSAVYFCASSRSGRNTGELFFGEGSRLTVL.

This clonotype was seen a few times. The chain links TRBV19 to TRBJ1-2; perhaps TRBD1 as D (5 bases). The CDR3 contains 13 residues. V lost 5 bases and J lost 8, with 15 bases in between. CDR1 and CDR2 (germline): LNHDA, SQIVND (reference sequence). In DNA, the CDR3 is TGTGCCAGTAGTGGGACTTTTGTGGCCGGCTACACCTTC. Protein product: CASSGTFVAGYTF.

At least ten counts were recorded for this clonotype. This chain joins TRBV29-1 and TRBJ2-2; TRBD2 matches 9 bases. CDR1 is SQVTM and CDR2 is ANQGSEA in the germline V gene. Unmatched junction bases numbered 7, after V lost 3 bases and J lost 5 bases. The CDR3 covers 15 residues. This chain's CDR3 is CSVDGLAGSTGELFF. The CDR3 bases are TGCAGCGTTGATGGGCTAGCGGGATCAACCGGGGAGCTGTTTTTT.

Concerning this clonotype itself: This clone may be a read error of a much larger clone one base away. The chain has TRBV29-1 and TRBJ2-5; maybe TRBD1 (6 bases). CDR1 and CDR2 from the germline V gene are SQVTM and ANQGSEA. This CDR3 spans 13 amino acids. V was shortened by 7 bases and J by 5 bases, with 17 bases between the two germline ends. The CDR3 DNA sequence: TGCAGCGGTTTCCCAGGGGTGGGGGAGACCCAGTACTTC. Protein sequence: CSGFPGVGETQYF.

The CDR3 region is CASSLGAVGEREFNNEQFF. The CDR3 DNA follows: TGTGCCAGCAGCTTAGGGGCGGTGGGGGAGCGGGAGTTCAACAATGAGCAGTTCTTC. The J gene is TRBJ2-1, the V gene TRBV7-9; 8 nucleotides match TRBD2. The CDR3 sequence is 19 residues long. Trimming at V came to 1 base and at J to 5 bases, leaving 16 bases not matched to a gene. Germline CDR1 is SEHNR and CDR2 is FQNEAQ (reference sequence).

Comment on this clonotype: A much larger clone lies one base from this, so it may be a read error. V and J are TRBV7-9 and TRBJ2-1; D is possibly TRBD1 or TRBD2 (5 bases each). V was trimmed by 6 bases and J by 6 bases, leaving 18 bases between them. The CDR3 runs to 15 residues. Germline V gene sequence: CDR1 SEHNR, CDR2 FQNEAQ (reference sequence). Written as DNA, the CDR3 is TGTGCCAGCAGTTATATACCAGAAGGGACCAATGAGCAGTTCTTC. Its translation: CASSYIPEGTNEQFF. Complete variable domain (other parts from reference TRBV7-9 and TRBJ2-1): DTGVSQNPRHKITKRGQNVTFRCDPISEHNRLYWYRQTLGQGPEFLTYFQNEAQLEKSRLLSDRFSAERPKGSFSTLEIQRTEQGDSAMYLCASSYIPEGTNEQFFGPGTRLTVL.

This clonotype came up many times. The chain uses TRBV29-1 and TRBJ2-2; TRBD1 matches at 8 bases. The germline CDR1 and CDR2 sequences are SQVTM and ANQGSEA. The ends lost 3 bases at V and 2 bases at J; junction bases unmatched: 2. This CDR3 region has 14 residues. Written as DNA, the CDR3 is TGCAGCGTTGACAGGGGGCGCAACACCGGGGAGCTGTTTTTT. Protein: CSVDRGRNTGELFF.